Listed below are T cell receptor beta chains from one sample, sequenced in a study of siplizumab effects on memory and regulatory T cells. No antigen has been identified for these receptors. Using immunoSEQ multiplex PCR, the repertoire was profiled, and TCRdb retains in-frame clones only, with some absent. The sample comprises approximately 6,900 clones, 35% to 40% of which are singletons, and roughly 15% rests with the top ten. The sequencing input was CFSE-low (dividing) CD8+ T cells sorted from an allogeneic mixed lymphocyte reaction. These receptors were obtained from a human donor in good health; the cells came from an allogeneic mixed lymphocyte reaction. Each CDR3 is given with its conserved first and last residue. Each record gives: D gene, J gene, CDR3 length, V gene, clone size, CDR3 protein, CDR3 DNA. D genes are given only for firm matches. For some rows the clone size is stated as once, few or many, or as a class when expanded; others skip it.

NA	TRBJ2-1	16	TRBV9	medium-sized	CASSVVRGETNNEQFF	TGTGCCAGCAGCGTAGTCAGGGGCGAGACCAACAATGAGCAGTTCTTC
TRBD2	TRBJ2-1	15	TRBV7-3	NA	CASSPGASGYNEQFF	TGTGCCAGCAGCCCCGGGGCTAGCGGATACAATGAGCAGTTCTTC
NA	TRBJ1-4	14	TRBV4-1	NA	CASSHPLGGEKLFF	TGCGCCAGCAGCCACCCCTTAGGGGGTGAAAAACTGTTTTTT
NA	TRBJ2-7	14	TRBV7-3	NA	CASSLHRDFYEQYF	TGTGCCAGCAGCTTGCACCGGGACTTCTACGAGCAGTACTTC
TRBD2	TRBJ2-7	18	TRBV6-4	few	CASRRGFLAGVLRHEQYF	TGTGCCAGCAGGAGGGGTTTTTTAGCGGGAGTTCTTCGACACGAGCAGTACTTC
NA	TRBJ2-7	16	TRBV27	medium-sized	CASSLTPTGANYEQYF	TGTGCCAGCAGTTTAACTCCAACGGGGGCTAACTACGAGCAGTACTTC
TRBD2	TRBJ2-1	16	TRBV19	NA	CASRISSGSWYNEQFF	TGTGCCAGTAGAATCTCTAGCGGGAGTTGGTACAATGAGCAGTTCTTC
NA	TRBJ2-2	17	TRBV7-9	NA	CASSSPTGNVRAGELFF	TGTGCCAGCAGCTCCCCAACAGGGAATGTAAGGGCCGGGGAGCTGTTTTTT
NA	TRBJ1-5	15	TRBV7-9	medium-sized	CASSLGIGGTQPQHF	TGTGCCAGCAGCTTAGGTATCGGGGGTACTCAGCCCCAGCATTTT
TRBD1	TRBJ1-2	14	TRBV27	few	CASSLEGRGVGYTF	TGTGCCAGCAGCCTTGAGGGCAGGGGGGTCGGCTACACCTTC
TRBD2	TRBJ2-1	14	TRBV27	medium-sized	CASSLTAGGYEQFF	TGTGCCAGCAGTTTAACGGCGGGAGGATATGAGCAGTTCTTC
NA	TRBJ1-1	13	TRBV9	NA	CASSATTRGVAFF	TGTGCCAGCAGCGCTACCACACGGGGGGTGGCTTTCTTT
NA	TRBJ2-7	13	TRBV30	medium-sized	CAWSADWRDEQYF	TGTGCCTGGAGTGCTGACTGGCGGGACGAGCAGTACTTC
TRBD2	TRBJ2-1	17	TRBV7-8	medium-sized	CASSLAGLADLYNEQFF	TGTGCCAGCAGCTTAGCCGGACTAGCGGACCTCTACAATGAGCAGTTCTTC
NA	TRBJ2-5	15	TRBV30	few	CAWSVIQGRGETQYF	TGTGCCTGGAGTGTAATCCAGGGGCGGGGAGAGACCCAGTACTTC
TRBD1	TRBJ1-2	11	TRBV29-1	medium-sized	CSGVGQGDYTF	TGCAGCGGGGTGGGACAGGGGGACTACACCTTC
NA	TRBJ2-7	12	TRBV5-4	NA	CASSFTDYEQYF	TGTGCCAGCAGCTTTACAGACTACGAGCAGTACTTC
TRBD2	TRBJ2-7	15	TRBV11-3	NA	CASSLFAGGSYEQYF	TGTGCCAGCAGCTTATTTGCGGGAGGCTCCTACGAGCAGTACTTC
TRBD2	TRBJ2-7	15	TRBV29-1	NA	CSVHLTSGSSYEQYF	TGCAGCGTCCACCTAACTAGCGGGAGTTCCTACGAGCAGTACTTC
NA	TRBJ2-3	14	TRBV7-9	once	CASSLVRSTDTQYF	TGTGCCAGCAGCTTAGTAAGGAGCACAGATACGCAGTATTTT
NA	TRBJ2-1	15	TRBV5-1	NA	CASSAPGTIYNEQFF	TGCGCCAGCAGCGCACCCGGGACGATTTACAATGAGCAGTTCTTC
TRBD2	TRBJ2-7	14	TRBV27	NA	CASSLWGLAGGPSF	TGTGCCAGCAGTTTATGGGGACTAGCGGGAGGACCGTCGTTC
TRBD2	TRBJ2-3	17	TRBV27	medium-sized	CASRSWEGGLRRDTQYF	TGTGCCAGCAGATCCTGGGAGGGTGGACTCCGACGAGATACGCAGTATTTT